This T cell receptor beta chain was retrieved from a study of shared clonotypes between healthy human individuals. As for the study in general: Those who served as donors were two women and a few men between the ages of 18 and 49. The plates for each donor numbered three CD4 naive, three CD4 memory, two CD8 naive and one CD8 memory.

Only in-frame clones appear in the TCRdb table, and some are missing; sequencing was by immunoSEQ multiplex PCR. There are under 1,100,000 clones in the sample; about 74% occur only once, and roughly 1.5% lies in the top ten. This CDR3 has 14 amino acids. V shed 5 bases and J 1 base; nucleotides not matched to a gene: 2. Per the germline V gene, CDR1 is SNHLY and CDR2 is FYNNEI. This clone has a handful of counts. Its antigen is unidentified. Healthy and HIV-negative, the adult donors had no recent acute infections or vaccinations. Study-wide findings and caveats: Between a few donors, naive CD4 clonotypes were shared at a level of about 5%.

This clonotype was obtained from a young man in good health. The chain links TRBV2 to TRBJ1-3, with TRBD1 matching over 7 bases. What was sequenced was memory CD4+ T cells sorted from blood. Stated subset: CD45RA-negative fraction. In nucleotides, the CDR3 is TGTGCCAGCAGTCGGGACAGATCTGGAAACACCATATATTTT. It yields the protein CASSRDRSGNTIYF.